These 24 T cell receptor beta chains were sequenced from one sample in a study of naive and memory T cell subsets. Study findings and constraints: A few larger clonotypes appeared in naive repertoires, especially CD8, possibly memory cells re-expressing CD45RA.

Both TRBC1 and TRBC2 were covered by a beta constant-region primer of two equimolar oligonucleotides. Ligated cDNA was amplified by four rounds of PCR with nested alpha and beta constant-region primers and SP2. TCRdb used MiXCR to reprocess the UMI-ligation and nested PCR reads, holding one entry per CDR3 protein. The sample gives approximately 150,000 distinct CDR3 sequences, around 21% of which show up once; about 0.63% is in the top ten. Which antigens these TCRs recognize remains unknown. Input material: naive CD8+ T cells from blood. These receptors came from a human donor in good health.

In this sample, this clonotype turned up a few times. An end of the junction does not agree with germline; a read error may underlie this. The chain links TRBV4-1 to TRBJ2-2, with D hard to call. Germline V lookup: CDR1 MGHRA, CDR2 YSYEKL. This CDR3 has 15 residues. CDR3 DNA: TGCGCCAGCAGCAAAGATCCCGGAATAACCGGGGAGCTGTTTTTT. It translates to CASSKDPGITGELFF.

This chain joins TRBV6-1 and TRBJ2-3; 12 nucleotides agree with TRBD1. This CDR3 region has 15 residues. J gave up 5 bases and V 6 bases, and 6 bases lay outside the gene matches. Germline assignment: CDR1 MNHNS and CDR2 SASEGT. The CDR3 region is CASRAGQGAGDTQYF. The CDR3, as DNA: TGTGCCAGCAGAGCGGGACAGGGGGCAGGAGATACGCAGTATTTT.

This clonotype has just a few counts. The chain has TRBV12-3 or TRBV12-4 and TRBJ2-7; D possibly corresponds to TRBD1 (5 bases). CDR3 length: 14 amino acids. V lost 1 base and J 5 bases, leaving 12 bases between the germline ends. The CDR3 protein is CASSLVQGSDEQYF. The CDR3 DNA reads TGTGCCAGCAGTTTAGTCCAGGGAAGCGACGAGCAGTACTTC.

V and J are TRBV6-1 and TRBJ2-7; tentatively, D is TRBD2 (5 bases). V was shortened by 9 bases and J by 4 bases, with 16 bases between the two germline ends. The CDR3 has 13 residues. Germline CDR1 and CDR2: MNHNS and SASEGT. The CDR3 loop reads CASPGPWEYEQYF. CDR3 nucleotides: TGTGCCAGTCCGGGCCCCTGGGAGTACGAGCAGTACTTC.

The sample holds a few counts of this clonotype. V usage is TRBV9 and J usage is TRBJ2-1; D unresolved. V shed 4 bases and J shed 8 bases, with 16 bases lying between them. The CDR3 is 14 amino acids. Per germline, CDR1 SGDLS and CDR2 YYNGEE. This chain's CDR3 is CASSLWTQAHEQFF. DNA of the CDR3: TGTGCCAGCAGCCTTTGGACCCAGGCCCATGAGCAGTTCTTC.

This clonotype has more than one count but fewer than ten. V gene TRBV7-2 combines with J gene TRBJ1-2; 10 bases are a match to TRBD1. Germline V CDR1 and CDR2: SGHTA, FQGNSA. The CDR3 is 14 residues long. J lost 5 bases, V lost 8 bases, and 8 bases had no gene match. CDR3 sequence reads: CASDLTGGGYGYTF. The CDR3 bases are TGTGCCAGCGACCTGACAGGGGGCGGGTATGGCTACACCTTC. The full variable domain, completed using reference TRBV7-2 and TRBJ1-2, is GAGVSQSPSNKVTEKGKDVELRCDPISGHTALYWYRQSLGQGLEFLIYFQGNSAPDKSGLPSDRFSAERTGGSVSTLTIQRTQQEDSAVYLCASDLTGGGYGYTFGSGTRLTVV.

There are a few counts of this clonotype. The rearrangement joins TRBV29-1 to TRBJ2-5; the D is unclear. In germline, CDR1 is SQVTM, CDR2 ANQGSEA. V gave up 3 bases and J gave up 1 base, with 12 bases separating them. CDR3 length: 14 residues. The CDR3 loop is CSVEGWRSQETQYF. The CDR3 DNA is TGCAGCGTTGAGGGGTGGCGCAGCCAAGAGACCCAGTACTTC.

This clonotype was seen only a few times. This chain joins TRBV5-1 and TRBJ2-1; 7 bases agree with TRBD2. Germline V gives CDR1 SGHRS, CDR2 YFSETQ. V lost 5 bases to trimming and J lost 5 bases; unmatched junction nucleotides: 7. The CDR3 runs 14 residues. CDR3 sequence: CASSPQRGNNEQFF. CDR3 coding DNA: TGCGCCAGCAGTCCTCAGCGGGGCAACAATGAGCAGTTCTTC.

This clonotype was seen more than once but under ten times. The chain recombines TRBV5-1 with TRBJ2-7; 7 bases match TRBD2. The CDR3 contains 14 residues. CDR1 is SGHRS, CDR2 YFSETQ, per germline. V dropped 2 bases and J dropped 2; count of bases not matched to a gene: 4. In DNA, the CDR3 is TGCGCCAGCAGCTTCAGCGGGGAAACCTACGAGCAGTACTTC. It translates to CASSFSGETYEQYF.

This clonotype was counted ten times or more. The V and J genes are TRBV11-2 and TRBJ2-1; D gene unclear. Germline CDR1 reads SGHAT; CDR2 reads FQNNGV. This CDR3 spans 11 amino acids. The germline V and J ends were trimmed by 8 bases and 3 bases, with 5 bases remaining between them. This CDR3 reads CASGDYNEQFF. CDR3 DNA: TGTGCCAGCGGAGACTACAATGAGCAGTTCTTC. The entire variable domain, with the rest obtained from reference TRBV11-2 and TRBJ2-1, is as follows: EAGVAQSPRYKIIEKRQSVAFWCNPISGHATLYWYQQILGQGPKLLIQFQNNGVVDDSQLPKDRFSAERLKGVDSTLKIQPAKLEDSAVYLCASGDYNEQFFGPGTRLTVL.

The sample holds a few counts of this clonotype. The chain links TRBV12-3 or TRBV12-4 to TRBJ1-1; D is uncertain. The length of the CDR3 is 14 residues. Trimming left V 3 bases short and J 3 bases short, with 11 bases between. CDR3 DNA sequence: TGTGCCAGCAGTTTCGGCCCGCAGGACACTGAAGCTTTCTTT. Its translation: CASSFGPQDTEAFF.

This clonotype was counted a few times. This sequence joins TRBV27 and TRBJ2-7; maybe TRBD1 (5 bases). Trimming shortened V by 2 bases and J by 1 base, and 12 bases separated the two germline ends. Per the germline V gene, CDR1 is MNHEY and CDR2 is SMNVEV (reference sequence). The CDR3 is 15 amino acids. The CDR3 coding sequence is TGTGCCAGCAGTTTAGCGCAGGGCACTTCCTACGAGCAGTACTTC. Its protein product is CASSLAQGTSYEQYF.

This clonotype was seen a few times. The chain carries TRBV20-1 and TRBJ2-3; 8 nucleotides match TRBD2. The germline CDR1 and CDR2 sequences are DFQATT and SNEGSKA (reference sequence). The CDR3 is 15 amino acids. The junction had 7 bases not matched to a gene; V was cut back by 0 bases and J by 5 bases. The CDR3 DNA sequence: TGCAGTGCTAGAGATCACGGGAGGGCCGTAGATACGCAGTATTTT. Its protein is CSARDHGRAVDTQYF.

The chain links TRBV5-4 to TRBJ1-1; D uncertain. Germline CDR1 is SGHNT and CDR2 is YYREEE (reference sequence). This CDR3 spans 13 amino acids. Trimming removed 0 bases from V and 5 bases from J, with 8 bases in between. CDR3 coding DNA: TGTGCCAGCAGCTTGGGGAGGGAGACTGAAGCTTTCTTT. Amino acid sequence: CASSLGRETEAFF.

The rearrangement links TRBV19 to TRBJ2-1; 10 nucleotides match TRBD1. Germline CDR1 reads LNHDA; CDR2 reads SQIVND (reference sequence). The CDR3 totals 13 residues. Trimming at V came to 6 bases and at J to 5 bases, leaving 1 base not matched to a gene. CDR3 nucleotides: TGTGCCAGTAGAGGGACAGGGGACAATGAGCAGTTCTTC. It encodes CASRGTGDNEQFF.

This clonotype has more than one count but fewer than ten. This chain connects TRBV7-2 to TRBJ2-3; 11 bases map to TRBD1. Germline CDR1 reads SGHTA; CDR2 reads FQGNSA. V shed 11 bases and J 0 bases; nucleotides not matched to a gene: 13. The CDR3 loop spans 17 amino acids. DNA of the CDR3: TGTGCCGCGACCGTGCCGGACAGGGGGCATAGCACAGATACGCAGTATTTT. This codes for CAATVPDRGHSTDTQYF.

This clonotype was picked up many times. The chain combines TRBV10-3 with TRBJ2-3; 7 bases match TRBD2. Unmatched junction bases numbered 6, after V lost 0 bases and J lost 6 bases. The CDR3 sequence is 15 residues long. Germline V lookup: CDR1 ENHRY, CDR2 SYGVKD. The CDR3 protein is CAISESWEGRDTQYF. The DNA for the CDR3 is TGTGCCATCAGTGAGTCTTGGGAGGGCCGTGATACGCAGTATTTT.

This clonotype was seen more than once but under ten times. The chain carries TRBV29-1 and TRBJ2-7, with 10 nucleotides matching TRBD1. CDR1 is SQVTM and CDR2 is ANQGSEA in the germline V gene. V shed 3 bases and J 2 bases; nucleotides not matched to a gene: 7. The CDR3 runs to 15 residues. Here the CDR3 DNA reads TGCAGCGTTGAGGGAGGGACAGGGGCTACCTACGAGCAGTACTTC. Protein sequence: CSVEGGTGATYEQYF.

This clonotype was found a few times. The rearrangement joins TRBV6-2 or TRBV6-3 to TRBJ2-1; the D is unclear. Germline CDR1 is MNHEY and CDR2 is SVGEGT. Trimming took 0 bases from V and 10 from J, leaving 7 bases between them. The CDR3 consists of 12 residues. For the CDR3, the DNA is TGTGCCAGCAGTTACTCTTTGATAGAGCAGTTCTTC. Translated: CASSYSLIEQFF.

The rearrangement links TRBV27 to TRBJ2-3; TRBD2 aligns across 8 bases. Trimming cost V 2 bases and J 0 bases; bases outside gene matches: 4. Looked up from germline, CDR1 is MNHEY and CDR2 is SMNVEV (reference sequence). This CDR3 has 16 amino acids. CDR3 in amino acids: CASSLTSGSSTDTQYF. CDR3 nucleotide sequence: TGTGCCAGCAGTTTAACTAGCGGTTCTAGCACAGATACGCAGTATTTT.

The chain carries TRBV27 and TRBJ2-1, with 11 bases lining up with TRBD2. V lost 3 bases to trimming and J lost 2 bases; unmatched junction nucleotides: 6. This CDR3 is built from 17 residues. CDR1 is MNHEY, CDR2 SMNVEV, per germline (reference sequence). CDR3 nucleotide sequence: TGTGCCAGCAGTTTGATACCGACTAGCGGGGCCTACAATGAGCAGTTCTTC. Protein sequence: CASSLIPTSGAYNEQFF.

This clonotype has just a few counts. J is TRBJ1-5 and V is TRBV27; 8 bases match TRBD1. J was trimmed by 0 bases and V by 4 bases; bases with no gene match: 17. Germline V CDR1 and CDR2: MNHEY, SMNVEV (reference sequence). The CDR3 runs 20 residues. CDR3 coding DNA: TGTGCCAGCAGTTCTCAGCCGTCGACAGGGGTAGGTTATAGCAATCAGCCCCAGCATTTT. Its translation: CASSSQPSTGVGYSNQPQHF.

This clonotype was seen a few times. The chain recombines TRBV7-8 with TRBJ2-1; a weak D match, TRBD2 (6 bases). The CDR3 is 15 amino acids. Germline values: CDR1 SGHVS, CDR2 FQNEAQ. V shed 4 bases and J shed 9 bases, with 19 bases lying between them. As DNA, the CDR3 is TGTGCCAGCAGCTCCCCTCGAGGGGAGGTGGGTGAGCAGTTCTTC. Protein: CASSSPRGEVGEQFF.

V gene TRBV28 combines with J gene TRBJ2-7; D remains unclear. CDR3 length equals 14 residues. V lost 5 bases and J lost 0, with 11 bases in between. Germline CDR1 and CDR2: MDHEN and SYDVKM. The CDR3 nucleotides read TGTGCCAGCAGTCCATCGGACGGCTCCTACGAGCAGTACTTC. This codes for CASSPSDGSYEQYF.